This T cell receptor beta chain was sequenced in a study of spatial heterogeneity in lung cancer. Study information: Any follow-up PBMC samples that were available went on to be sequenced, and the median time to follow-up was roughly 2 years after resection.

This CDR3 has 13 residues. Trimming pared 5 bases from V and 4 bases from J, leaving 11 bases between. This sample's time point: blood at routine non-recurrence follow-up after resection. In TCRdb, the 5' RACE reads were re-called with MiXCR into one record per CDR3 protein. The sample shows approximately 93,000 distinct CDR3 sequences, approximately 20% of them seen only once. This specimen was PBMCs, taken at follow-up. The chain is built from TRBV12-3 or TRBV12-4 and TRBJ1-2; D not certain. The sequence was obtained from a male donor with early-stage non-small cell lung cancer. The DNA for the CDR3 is TGTGCCAGCAGTGAGGACTCAGTCTATGGCTACACCTTC. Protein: CASSEDSVYGYTF.